This TCR beta chain stems from a study of OX40 agonist ivuxolimab in advanced cancers. Study context: Cohort: 75% to 90% men, mean age approximately 64, aged about 20 to 79. Three individuals attained partial responses, comprising one hepatocellular carcinoma case and two cutaneous melanoma cases. Overall study results and limits: Expanded clones were, on average, more numerous among CD8+ T cells than CD4+. Dose levels from 0.1 to 3.0 mg/kg saw CD4+ and CD8+ blood T cells expand clonally by week 6.

Germline V gene lookup returns CDR1 MDHEN and CDR2 SYDVKM. The CDR3 loop spans 15 amino acids. V gave up 10 bases and J gave up 3 bases, with 19 bases separating them. TCRdb's copy holds only in-frame clones and misses some; the assay was immunoSEQ multiplex PCR. The data contain about 71,000 clones, just under 95% of them singletons. Notes on this clone: What it binds is not known.

This chain joins TRBV28 and TRBJ1-3, with D possibly matching TRBD1 (6 bases). The clonotype comes from an adult with an advanced solid tumor such as melanoma, head and neck, liver or kidney cancer. Sequenced material: CD4+ or CD8+ T cells sorted from blood, taken in a trial of the OX40 agonist ivuxolimab. The CDR3 loop is CATSDRTERGNTIYF. CDR3 DNA sequence: TGTGCCACCTCGGACAGAACCGAGCGTGGAAACACCATATATTTT.